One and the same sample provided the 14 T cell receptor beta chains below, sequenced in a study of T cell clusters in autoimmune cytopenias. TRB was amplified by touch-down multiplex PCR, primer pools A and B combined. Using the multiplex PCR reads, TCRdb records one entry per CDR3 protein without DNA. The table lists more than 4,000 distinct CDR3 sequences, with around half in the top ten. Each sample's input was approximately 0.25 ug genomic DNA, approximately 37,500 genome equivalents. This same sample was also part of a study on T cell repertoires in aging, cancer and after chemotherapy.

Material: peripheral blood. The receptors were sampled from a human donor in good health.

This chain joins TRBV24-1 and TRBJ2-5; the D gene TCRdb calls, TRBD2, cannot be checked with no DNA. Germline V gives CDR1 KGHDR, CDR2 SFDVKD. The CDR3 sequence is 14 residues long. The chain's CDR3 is CATSDQRGIGTQYF.

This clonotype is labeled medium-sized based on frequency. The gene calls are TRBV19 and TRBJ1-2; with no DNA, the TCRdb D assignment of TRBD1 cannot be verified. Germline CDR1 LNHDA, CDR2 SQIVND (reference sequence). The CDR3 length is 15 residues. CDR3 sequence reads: CASSIEGQGVYGYTF.

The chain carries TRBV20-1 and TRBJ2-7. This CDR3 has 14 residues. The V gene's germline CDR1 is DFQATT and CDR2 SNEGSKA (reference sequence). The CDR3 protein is CSASLAAESYEQYF.

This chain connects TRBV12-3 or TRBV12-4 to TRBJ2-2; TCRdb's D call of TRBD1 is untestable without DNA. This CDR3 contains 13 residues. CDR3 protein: CASSPRGFGELFF.

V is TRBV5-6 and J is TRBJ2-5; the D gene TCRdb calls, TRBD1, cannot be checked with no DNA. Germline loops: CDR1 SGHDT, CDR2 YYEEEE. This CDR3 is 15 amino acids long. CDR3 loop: CASSLGTGGGETQYF.

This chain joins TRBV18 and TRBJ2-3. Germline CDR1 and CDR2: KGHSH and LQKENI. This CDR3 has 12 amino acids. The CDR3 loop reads CASSPPGNTQYF. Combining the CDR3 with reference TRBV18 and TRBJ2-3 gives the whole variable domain NAGVMQNPRHLVRRRGQEARLRCSPMKGHSHVYWYRQLPEEGLKFMVYLQKENIIDESGMPKERFSAEFPKEGPSILRIQQVVRGDSAAYFCASSPPGNTQYFGPGTRLTVL.

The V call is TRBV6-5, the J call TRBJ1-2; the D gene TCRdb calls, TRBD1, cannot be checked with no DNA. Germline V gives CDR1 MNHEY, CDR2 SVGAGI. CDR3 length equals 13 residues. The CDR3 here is CASSRDHNYGYTF.

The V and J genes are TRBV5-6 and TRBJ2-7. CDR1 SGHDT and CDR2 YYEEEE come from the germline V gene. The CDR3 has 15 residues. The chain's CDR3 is CASSLVGLGSYEQYF.

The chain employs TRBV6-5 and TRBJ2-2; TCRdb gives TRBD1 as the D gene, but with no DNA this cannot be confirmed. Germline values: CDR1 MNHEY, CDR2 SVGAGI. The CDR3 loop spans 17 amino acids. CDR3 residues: CASSPPRQAMNTGELFF.

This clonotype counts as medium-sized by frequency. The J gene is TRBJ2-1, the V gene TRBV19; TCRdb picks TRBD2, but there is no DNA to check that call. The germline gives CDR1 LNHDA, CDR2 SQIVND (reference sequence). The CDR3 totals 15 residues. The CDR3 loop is CASRHASGRYNEQFF.

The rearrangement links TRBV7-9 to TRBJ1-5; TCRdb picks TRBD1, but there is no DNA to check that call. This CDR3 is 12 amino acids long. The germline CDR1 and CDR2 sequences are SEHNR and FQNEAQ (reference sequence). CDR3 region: CASSAQGQPQHF.

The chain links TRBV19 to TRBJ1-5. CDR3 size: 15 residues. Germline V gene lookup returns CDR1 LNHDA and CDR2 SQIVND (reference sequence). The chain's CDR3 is CASSGKSKTSPPQHF.

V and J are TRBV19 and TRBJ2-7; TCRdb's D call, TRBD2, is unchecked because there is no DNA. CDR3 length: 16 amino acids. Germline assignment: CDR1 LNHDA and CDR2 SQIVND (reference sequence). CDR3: CASSIQPGLATYEQYF.

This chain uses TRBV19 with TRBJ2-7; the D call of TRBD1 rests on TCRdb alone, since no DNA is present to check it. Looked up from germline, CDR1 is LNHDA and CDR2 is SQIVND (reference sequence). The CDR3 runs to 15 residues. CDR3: CASTPRTGGSYEQYF.